This T cell receptor (beta chain) was sequenced for a study of OX40 agonist ivuxolimab in advanced cancers. Study details: While on treatment, patients had intravenous ivuxolimab at 0.01 to 10 mg/kg every 2 weeks.

Germline V gene data show CDR1 as SGHRS and CDR2 as YFSETQ. Germline trimming cut 4 bases from V and 1 base from J; bases unmatched to any gene: 2. This CDR3 comprises 14 residues. Study outcomes and limitations: Among the lowest peripheral clonal expansion occurred in 0.1-3.0 mg/kg partial responders. On average, CD8+ T cells had more expanded clones than CD4+.

At cycle 4 day 1, cycle 7 day 1, and baseline, blood was sampled. Method: immunoSEQ multiplex PCR; TCRdb's copy keeps in-frame clones and lacks some. The sample holds about 45,000 clones, around nine tenths seen once. With regard to this clone: What it binds is unknown.

The input for sequencing was CD4+ or CD8+ T cells sorted from blood, taken in a trial of the OX40 agonist ivuxolimab. The receptor was isolated from an adult with an advanced solid tumor such as melanoma, head and neck, liver or kidney cancer. The chain has TRBV5-1 and TRBJ2-1; 7 bases match TRBD1. The CDR3: CASSPGQSYNEQFF. In DNA, the CDR3 is TGCGCCAGCAGCCCGGGACAGTCCTACAATGAGCAGTTCTTC.